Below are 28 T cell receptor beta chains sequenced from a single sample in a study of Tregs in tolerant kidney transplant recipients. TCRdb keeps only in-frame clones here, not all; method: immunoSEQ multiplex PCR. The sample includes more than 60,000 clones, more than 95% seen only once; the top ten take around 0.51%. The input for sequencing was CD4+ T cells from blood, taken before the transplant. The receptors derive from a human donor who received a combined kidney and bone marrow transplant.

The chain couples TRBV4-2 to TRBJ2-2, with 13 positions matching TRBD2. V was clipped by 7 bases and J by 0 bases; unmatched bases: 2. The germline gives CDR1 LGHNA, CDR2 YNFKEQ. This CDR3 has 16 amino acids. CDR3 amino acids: CASKGLAGPNTGELFF. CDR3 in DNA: TGTGCCAGCAAGGGACTAGCGGGGCCGAACACCGGGGAGCTGTTTTTT.

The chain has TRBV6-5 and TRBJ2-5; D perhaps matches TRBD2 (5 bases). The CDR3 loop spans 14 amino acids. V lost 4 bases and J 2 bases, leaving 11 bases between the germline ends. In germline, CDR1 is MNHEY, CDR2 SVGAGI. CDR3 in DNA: TGTGCCAGCAGTTCCCTGGGAGTTCAAGAGACCCAGTACTTC. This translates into CASSSLGVQETQYF.

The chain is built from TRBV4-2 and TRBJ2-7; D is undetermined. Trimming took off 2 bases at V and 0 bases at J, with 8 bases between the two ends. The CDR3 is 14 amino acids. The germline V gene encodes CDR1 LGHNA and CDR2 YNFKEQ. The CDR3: CASSQYPSSYEQYF. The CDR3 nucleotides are TGTGCCAGCAGCCAATACCCGAGCTCCTACGAGCAGTACTTC.

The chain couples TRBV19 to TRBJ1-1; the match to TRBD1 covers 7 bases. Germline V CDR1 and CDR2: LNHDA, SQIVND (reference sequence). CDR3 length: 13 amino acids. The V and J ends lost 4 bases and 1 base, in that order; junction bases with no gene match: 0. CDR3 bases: TGTGCCAGTAGTAGGACAGGGAACACTGAAGCTTTCTTT. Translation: CASSRTGNTEAFF.

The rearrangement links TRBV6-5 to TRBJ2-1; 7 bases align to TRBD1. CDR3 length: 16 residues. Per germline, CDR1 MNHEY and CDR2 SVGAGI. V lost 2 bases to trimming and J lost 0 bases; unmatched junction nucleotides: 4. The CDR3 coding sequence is TGTGCCAGCAGTTACAGGGACAGAAGCTCCTACAATGAGCAGTTCTTC. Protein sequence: CASSYRDRSSYNEQFF.

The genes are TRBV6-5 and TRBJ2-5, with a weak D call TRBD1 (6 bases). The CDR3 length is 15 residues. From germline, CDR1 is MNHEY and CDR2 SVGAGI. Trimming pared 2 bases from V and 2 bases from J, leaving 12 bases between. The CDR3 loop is CASSYDPGTQETQYF. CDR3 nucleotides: TGTGCCAGCAGTTACGACCCGGGGACACAAGAGACCCAGTACTTC.

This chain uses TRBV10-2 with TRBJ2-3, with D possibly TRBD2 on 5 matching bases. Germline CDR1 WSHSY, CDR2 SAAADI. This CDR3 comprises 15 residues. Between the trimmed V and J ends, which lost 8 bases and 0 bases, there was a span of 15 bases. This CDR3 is CASLELGPSTDTQYF. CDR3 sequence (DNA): TGCGCCAGCCTTGAACTAGGGCCCAGCACAGATACGCAGTATTTT.

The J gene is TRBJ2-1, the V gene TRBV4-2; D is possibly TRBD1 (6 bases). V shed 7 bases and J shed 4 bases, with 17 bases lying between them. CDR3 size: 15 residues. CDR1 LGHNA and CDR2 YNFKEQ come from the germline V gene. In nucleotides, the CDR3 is TGTGCCAGCACCAACCCGGGACAACATTACAATGAGCAGTTCTTC. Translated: CASTNPGQHYNEQFF.

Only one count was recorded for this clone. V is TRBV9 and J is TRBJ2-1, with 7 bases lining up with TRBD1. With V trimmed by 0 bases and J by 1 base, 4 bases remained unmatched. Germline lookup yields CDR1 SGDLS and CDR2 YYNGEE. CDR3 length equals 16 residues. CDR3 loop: CASSVVARGSYNEQFF. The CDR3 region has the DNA TGTGCCAGCAGCGTAGTGGCCAGGGGGTCCTACAATGAGCAGTTCTTC.

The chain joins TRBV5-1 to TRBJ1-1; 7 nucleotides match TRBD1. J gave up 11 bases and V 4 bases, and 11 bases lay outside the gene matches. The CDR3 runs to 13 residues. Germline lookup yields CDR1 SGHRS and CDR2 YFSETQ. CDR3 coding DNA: TGCGCCAGCAGCCCAGGGGGACCCCAGGGTGCTTTCTTT. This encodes CASSPGGPQGAFF.

The DNA for the CDR3 is TGTGCCAGCAGCTTCGGGTTCGCGCTCACAGATACGCAGTATTTT. Protein: CASSFGFALTDTQYF. The chain has TRBV7-2 and TRBJ2-3, with D unresolved. Trimming removed 3 bases from V and 2 bases from J, with 12 bases in between. This CDR3 comprises 15 residues. Germline V gives CDR1 SGHTA, CDR2 FQGNSA.

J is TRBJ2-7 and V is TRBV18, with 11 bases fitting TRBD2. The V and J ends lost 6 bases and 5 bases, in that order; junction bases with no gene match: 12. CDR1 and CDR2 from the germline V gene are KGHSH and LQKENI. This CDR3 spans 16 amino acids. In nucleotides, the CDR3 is TGTGCCAGCTCTCAGGAGCTAGCGGGAGGCAGGAACGAGCAGTACTTC. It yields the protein CASSQELAGGRNEQYF.

As DNA, the CDR3 is TGTGCCAGCAGCTCGGGACAGGGGTTAAGGTTTACCAACACTGAAGCTTTCTTT. Protein product: CASSSGQGLRFTNTEAFF. This rearrangement joins TRBV5-4 to TRBJ1-1; 10 bases fit TRBD1. Trimming cost V 3 bases and J 2 bases; bases outside gene matches: 13. The CDR3 is 18 residues long. Germline CDR1 is SGHNT and CDR2 is YYREEE (reference sequence).

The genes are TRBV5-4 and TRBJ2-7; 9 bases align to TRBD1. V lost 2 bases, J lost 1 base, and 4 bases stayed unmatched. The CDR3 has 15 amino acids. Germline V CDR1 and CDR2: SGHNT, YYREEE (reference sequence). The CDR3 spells CASSLGTGLSYEQYF. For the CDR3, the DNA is TGTGCCAGCAGCTTAGGGACAGGGTTATCCTACGAGCAGTACTTC.

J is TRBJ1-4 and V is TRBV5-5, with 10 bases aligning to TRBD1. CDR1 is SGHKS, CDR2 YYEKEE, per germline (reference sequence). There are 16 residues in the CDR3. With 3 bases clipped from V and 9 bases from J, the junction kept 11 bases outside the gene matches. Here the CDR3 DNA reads TGTGCCAGCAGCTCGAGTCCGGGACAGGGGAGTCAAAAACTGTTTTTT. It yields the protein CASSSSPGQGSQKLFF.

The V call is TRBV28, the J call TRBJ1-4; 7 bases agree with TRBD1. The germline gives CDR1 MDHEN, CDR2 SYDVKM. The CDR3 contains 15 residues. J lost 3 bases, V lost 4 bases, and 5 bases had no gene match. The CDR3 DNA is TGTGCCAGCAGTTCTACAGGGGATGCTAATGAAAAACTGTTTTTT. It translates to CASSSTGDANEKLFF.

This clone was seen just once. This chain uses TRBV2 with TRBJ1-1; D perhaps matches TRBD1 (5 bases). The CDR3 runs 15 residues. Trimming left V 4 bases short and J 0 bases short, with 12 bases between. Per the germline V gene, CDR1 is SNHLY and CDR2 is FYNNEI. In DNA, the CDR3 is TGTGCCAGCAGTGTAACAGGCGACGTGAACACTGAAGCTTTCTTT. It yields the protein CASSVTGDVNTEAFF. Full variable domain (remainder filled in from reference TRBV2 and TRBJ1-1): EPEVTQTPSHQVTQMGQEVILRCVPISNHLYFYWYRQILGQKVEFLVSFYNNEISEKSEIFDDQFSVERPDGSNFTLKIRSTKLEDSAMYFCASSVTGDVNTEAFFGQGTRLTVV.

The CDR3 region is CASSVGAGTGGAGYTF. CDR3 sequence (DNA): TGTGCCAGCAGCGTAGGTGCCGGGACAGGGGGAGCTGGCTACACCTTC. The chain recombines TRBV9 with TRBJ1-2, with 11 positions matching TRBD1. The germline CDR1 and CDR2 sequences are SGDLS and YYNGEE. V lost 0 bases, J lost 7 bases, and 8 bases stayed unmatched. The CDR3 covers 16 residues.

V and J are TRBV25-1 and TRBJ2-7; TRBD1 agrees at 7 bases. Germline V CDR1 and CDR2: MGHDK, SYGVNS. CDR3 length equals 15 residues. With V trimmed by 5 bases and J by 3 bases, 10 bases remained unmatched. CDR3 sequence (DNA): TGTGCCAGCAGTCCTGGGAACAGGGGTAGCTACGAGCAGTACTTC. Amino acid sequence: CASSPGNRGSYEQYF.

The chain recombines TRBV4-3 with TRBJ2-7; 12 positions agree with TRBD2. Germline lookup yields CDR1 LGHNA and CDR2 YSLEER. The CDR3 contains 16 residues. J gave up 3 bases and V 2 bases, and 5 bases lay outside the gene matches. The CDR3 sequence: CASSQLAGGPDYEQYF. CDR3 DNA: TGCGCCAGCAGCCAACTAGCGGGAGGGCCGGACTACGAGCAGTACTTC.

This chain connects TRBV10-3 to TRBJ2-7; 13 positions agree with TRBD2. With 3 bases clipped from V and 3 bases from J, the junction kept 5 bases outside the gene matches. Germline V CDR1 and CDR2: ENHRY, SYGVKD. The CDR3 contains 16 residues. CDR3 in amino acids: CAISELAGGYNYEQYF. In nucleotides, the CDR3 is TGTGCCATCAGTGAACTAGCGGGAGGGTACAACTACGAGCAGTACTTC.

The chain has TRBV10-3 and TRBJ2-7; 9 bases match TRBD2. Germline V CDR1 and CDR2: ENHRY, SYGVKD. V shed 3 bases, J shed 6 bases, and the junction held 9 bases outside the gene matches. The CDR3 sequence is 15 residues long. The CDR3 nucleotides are TGTGCCATCAGTGATGTTGCGGGAGGGCCGGGCGAGCAGTACTTC. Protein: CAISDVAGGPGEQYF.

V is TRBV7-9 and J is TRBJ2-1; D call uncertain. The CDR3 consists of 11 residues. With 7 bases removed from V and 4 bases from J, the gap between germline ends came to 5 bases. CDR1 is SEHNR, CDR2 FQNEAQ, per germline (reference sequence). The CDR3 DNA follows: TGTGCCAGCACCCTATACAATGAGCAGTTCTTC. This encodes CASTLYNEQFF.

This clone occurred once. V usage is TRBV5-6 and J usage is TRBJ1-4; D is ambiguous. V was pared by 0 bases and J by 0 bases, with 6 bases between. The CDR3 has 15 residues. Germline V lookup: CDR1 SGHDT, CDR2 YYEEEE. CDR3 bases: TGTGCCAGCAGCTTGGTAGTCGCAACTAATGAAAAACTGTTTTTT. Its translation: CASSLVVATNEKLFF. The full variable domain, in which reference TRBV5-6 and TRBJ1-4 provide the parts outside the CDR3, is DAGVTQSPTHLIKTRGQQVTLRCSPKSGHDTVSWYQQALGQGPQFIFQYYEEEERQRGNFPDRFSGHQFPNYSSELNVNALLLGDSALYLCASSLVVATNEKLFFGSGTQLSVL.

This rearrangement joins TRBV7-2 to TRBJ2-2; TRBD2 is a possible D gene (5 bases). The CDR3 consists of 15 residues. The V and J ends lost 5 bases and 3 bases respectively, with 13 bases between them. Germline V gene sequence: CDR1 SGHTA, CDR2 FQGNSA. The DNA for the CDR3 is TGTGCCAGCAGCGAGAGCGGCCGGGACACCGGGGAGCTGTTTTTT. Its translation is CASSESGRDTGELFF.

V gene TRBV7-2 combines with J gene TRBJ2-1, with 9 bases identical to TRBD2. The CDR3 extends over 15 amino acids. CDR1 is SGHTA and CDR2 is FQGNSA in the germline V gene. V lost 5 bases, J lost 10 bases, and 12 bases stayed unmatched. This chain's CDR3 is CASSPRPAGGVEQFF. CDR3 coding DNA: TGTGCCAGCAGCCCTAGACCAGCGGGAGGTGTCGAGCAGTTCTTC.

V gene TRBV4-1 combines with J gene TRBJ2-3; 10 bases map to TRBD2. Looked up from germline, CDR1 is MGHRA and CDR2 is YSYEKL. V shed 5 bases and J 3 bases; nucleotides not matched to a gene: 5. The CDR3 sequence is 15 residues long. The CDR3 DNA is TGCGCCAGCAGCAATAGCGGGGGGACGACAGATACGCAGTATTTT. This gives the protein CASSNSGGTTDTQYF.

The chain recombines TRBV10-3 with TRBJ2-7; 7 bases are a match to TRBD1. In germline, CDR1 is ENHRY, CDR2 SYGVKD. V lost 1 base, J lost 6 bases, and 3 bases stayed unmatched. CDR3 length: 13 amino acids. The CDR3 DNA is TGTGCCATCAGTGAGTTTACAGGGGCCGAGCAGTACTTC. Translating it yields CAISEFTGAEQYF.